Given below is one T cell receptor beta chain in context. Its specificity is unknown. These data originate in a study of OX40 agonist ivuxolimab in advanced cancers. Study-wide context: Every 2 weeks, patients received ivuxolimab intravenously, dosed at 0.01 to 10 mg/kg.

Some clones are missing from TCRdb's copy, which holds only in-frame ones; the method was immunoSEQ multiplex PCR. The sample has some 110,000 clones, 85% to 95% seen once; the top ten hold 0.8% to 1%. The study's findings and limits: More expanded clones were found, on average, in CD8+ than in CD4+ T cells. Circulating CD4+ and CD8+ T cells showed clonal expansion by week 6 at 0.1 to 3.0 mg/kg.

The starting material was CD4+ or CD8+ T cells sorted from blood, obtained in a trial of the OX40 agonist ivuxolimab. The sequence was obtained from an adult with an advanced solid tumor such as melanoma, head and neck, liver or kidney cancer.

The CDR3: CASSQSSGANVLTF. In nucleotides, the CDR3 is TGCGCCAGCAGCCAGAGCTCTGGGGCCAACGTCCTGACTTTC. This chain connects TRBV5-1 to TRBJ2-6; no clear D. There are 14 residues in the CDR3. Germline V lookup: CDR1 SGHRS, CDR2 YFSETQ. Deletions cut 4 bases from V and 0 bases from J, with 5 bases between.